Sequencing of this T cell receptor (beta chain) was carried out in a study of tumor-infiltrating lymphocytes in primary liver carcinoma. For the study at large: The patients included men and women who were aged 30 to 69 years. In every tissue type, samples returned a similar yield of roughly 3.5 to 7.13 million productive TCRbeta reads.

This CDR3 region has 12 residues. Looked up from germline, CDR1 is SGHNT and CDR2 is YYREEE (reference sequence). Making TCR beta cDNA involved 400 to 600 ng total RNA and a constant-region primer. Libraries of TCR beta came from three nested multiplex PCR rounds with slightly modified ARM-PCR. The opening two PCR rounds, around 10 cycles each, paired TRBV1-TRBV30 forward primers with a C-beta reverse primer. TCRdb used MiXCR to reprocess the multiplex PCR reads, holding one entry per CDR3 protein. Of about 48,000 distinct CDR3 sequences listed, 70% to 75% were seen once; the top ten hold about a quarter. Unsorted bulk tissue (roughly 18-32 mg) underwent RNA and DNA co-extraction. Five separate regions of each tumor underwent sampling. Viable tumor cell content exceeded 80% in every tumor sample. About this clonotype: A much larger clone differs by one base, so this may be a read error.

The rearrangement joins TRBV5-4 to TRBJ1-1; no firm D call. Sequencing was done on a sample of liver tumor tissue from sampling region 3. The subset was: tumor region T3, left-lateral pole. The clonotype originates from a man in his forties with primary liver carcinoma and hepatitis B virus infection. CDR3 region: CDSSQENTEAFF. Here the CDR3 DNA reads TGTGACAGCAGCCAGGAGAACACTGAAGCTTTCTTT. The whole variable domain, remainder taken from reference TRBV5-4 and TRBJ1-1, is ETGVTQSPTHLIKTRGQQVTLRCSSQSGHNTVSWYQQALGQGPQFIFQYYREEENGRGNFPPRFSGLQFPNYSSELNVNALELDDSALYLCDSSQENTEAFFGQGTRLTVV.